Sequencing of this T cell receptor beta chain was carried out in a study of CD8+ T cells in alopecia areata (dated by TCRdb to the late 2010s). As for the study more broadly: Treated patients were enrolled in an open-label pilot trial of oral tofacitinib, 5 to 10 mg twice daily, for moderate-to-severe alopecia areata. TCRbeta CDR3 regions were amplified by immunoSEQ multiplex PCR using 35 Vbeta forward and 13 Jbeta reverse primers. The study used high-throughput TCRbeta sequencing to examine T cell clonal expansion in alopecia areata, in both the C3H/HeJ mouse model and human patients. On the human side, TCRbeta sequencing was run on scalp tissue and on sorted CD4+ and CD8+ peripheral blood T cells from healthy controls and from alopecia areata patients with either patchy or totalis/universalis disease. Patients on tofacitinib were biopsied at baseline and after 4 and 24 weeks of treatment, and several of the patients also had a later scalp biopsy. Clonality in the scalp was compared among normal scalp (n=4), patchy alopecia areata scalp (n=8), and alopecia totalis/universalis scalp (n=8). Patients received tofacitinib for 6 to 18 months and were then followed off drug for 6 months to check for delayed response and recurrence. RNA was obtained with the PAXgene miRNA kit for fixed scalp, the miRNeasy kit for PBMCs, and the RNeasy kit for mouse skin. Results and caveats for the whole study, not just this receptor: Shared TCR sequences between patients were less evident than in mice, which may be partly attributable to HLA diversity in the patient population. Scalp TCR repertoire analysis is complicated because resident alphabeta T cells in normal human skin are also sequenced, whereas mouse skin is dominated by gammadelta T cells. Lesional scalp, especially in alopecia totalis/universalis, showed higher clonality and more expanded CD8+ clones than normal scalp, suggesting antigenic drive.

The table lists this clone with a few counts. It has no known antigen specificity. Within one base of it there is no much larger clone, and no base qualities were kept. Taken with the paper, the label for time point translates to: baseline before oral tofacitinib. Lesional scalp punch biopsies and peripheral blood were collected from alopecia areata patients. After PBMCs were isolated by density centrifugation and stained for CD3, CD4 and CD8, a FACSAria was used to sort CD4+ and CD8+ T cells. Trimming at the junction amounts to 4 bases on V and 5 bases on J, and the germline ends lie 12 bases apart. Based on the germline V gene (reference sequence), the CDR1 and CDR2 sequences are MNHNY and SVGAGI. The cysteine opens and the phenylalanine closes a CDR3 of 14 amino acids. CDR3 DNA only is kept here, 42 bases in frame from base 1. Library creation used the immunoSEQ multiplex PCR assay. For TCR sequencing, RNA was extracted from every sample and reverse transcribed into cDNA to serve as template. SuperScript III was used for first-strand cDNA synthesis, primed with a 2:1 mix of oligo-dT and random hexamers. A synthetic immune receptor repertoire was used to assess amplification bias, and residual bias was removed computationally. In the original analysis: Raw reads were preprocessed to remove errors, and CDR3 was defined by IMGT conventions from the conserved cysteine to phenylalanine. To get clonality, Shannon entropy was normalized by log2 of the number of productive unique TCRs and the result was subtracted from 1. Scalp TCRbeta sequences were cross-referenced with sorted blood CD4 and CD8 repertoires so that the CD4 or CD8 identity of scalp clones could be inferred. TCRdb's version of the immuneACCESS table is confined to in-frame rearrangements and falls short of the full clone set. An unresolved V gene accounts for under half of the shortfall where checked; the remainder is of unknown origin. V, J and clone size are those of that table, while D and trimming were read from the DNA. This sample gives 160,000 or so clones in total; 50% to 65% of them show up just once. The top ten hold approximately 20% of the sample.

This TCR came from a human donor with alopecia areata. The sequences come from CD8+ T cells sorted from blood, collected at week 0. The chain was built from TRBV6-6 and TRBJ1-5, with TRBD1 tentatively as D gene (5 bases match). This receptor has the CDR3 CASSSVGGDQPQHF. Here is the DNA: TGTGCCAGCAGTTCCGTAGGAGGGGATCAGCCCCAGCATTTT.